This T cell receptor (beta chain) was sequenced in a study of OX40 agonist ivuxolimab in advanced cancers. Study in general: From about 23 to 85 years was the age range, with a mean of 60 years, and 65% to 90% were male.

Excluded were patients having autoimmune disease history or systemic immunosuppression. The repertoire was sequenced with immunoSEQ multiplex PCR; TCRdb's copy has only in-frame clones and lacks some. The repertoire holds some 50,000 clones, with about 91% as singletons. Points on this clone: What it recognizes is unknown.

Overall study results and limits: Averaging showed that CD8+ T cells had more expanded clones than CD4+ did. Clones of CD4+ and CD8+ blood T cells grew by week 6 at doses of 0.1 to 3.0 mg/kg.

Germline trimming cut 5 bases from V and 3 bases from J; bases unmatched to any gene: 6. The length of the CDR3 is 14 residues. Germline V gives CDR1 LNHDA, CDR2 SQIVND (reference sequence). The starting material was CD4+ or CD8+ T cells sorted from blood, obtained in a trial of the OX40 agonist ivuxolimab. The rearrangement uses TRBV19 and TRBJ2-7; 8 bases agree with TRBD1. This TCR came from an adult with an advanced solid tumor such as melanoma, head and neck, liver or kidney cancer. Here the CDR3 reads CASSPRGLGYEQYF. CDR3 in DNA: TGTGCCAGTAGTCCCAGGGGGCTTGGCTACGAGCAGTACTTC.